The clone carrying this TCR beta chain occurred once. This entry is derived from a study of control samples from healthy donors and cancer patients. The table came from immunoSEQ multiplex PCR; TCRdb's copy has only in-frame clones and leaves some out. The data hold about 83,000 clones, with 91% observed a single time. CDR3 size: 13 residues. Deletions cut 2 bases from V and 12 bases from J, with 17 bases between. Germline V gene sequence: CDR1 MNHNS, CDR2 SASEGT. The TCR sequence derives from a man aged 45-60 years in good health. The chain carries TRBV6-1 and TRBJ2-7; maybe TRBD1 (5 bases). The sample was blood. CDR3: CASSETGDLWRYF. In nucleotides, the CDR3 is TGTGCCAGCAGTGAAACAGGAGACCTATGGAGGTACTTC.